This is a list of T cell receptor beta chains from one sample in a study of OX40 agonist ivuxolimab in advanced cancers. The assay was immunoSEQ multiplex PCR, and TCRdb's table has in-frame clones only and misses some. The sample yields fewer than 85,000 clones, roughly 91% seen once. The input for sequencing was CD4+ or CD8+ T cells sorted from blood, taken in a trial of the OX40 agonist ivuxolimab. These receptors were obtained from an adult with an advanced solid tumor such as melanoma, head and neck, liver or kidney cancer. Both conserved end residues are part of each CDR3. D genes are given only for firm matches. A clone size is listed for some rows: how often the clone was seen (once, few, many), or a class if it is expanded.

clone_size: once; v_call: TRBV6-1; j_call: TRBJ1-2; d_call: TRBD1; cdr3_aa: CASSRGRGYTF; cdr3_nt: TGTGCCAGCTCCAGGGGGCGAGGCTACACCTTC
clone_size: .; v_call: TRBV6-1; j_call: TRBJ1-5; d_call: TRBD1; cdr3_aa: CASRETGVSNQPQHF; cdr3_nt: TGTGCCAGCAGAGAAACAGGGGTGAGCAATCAGCCCCAGCATTTT
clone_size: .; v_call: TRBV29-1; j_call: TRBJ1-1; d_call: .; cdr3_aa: CSAGAGNTEAFF; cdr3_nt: TGCAGCGCGGGGGCTGGGAACACTGAAGCTTTCTTT
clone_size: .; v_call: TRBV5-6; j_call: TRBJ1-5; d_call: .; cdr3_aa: CASSLTGQNQPQHF; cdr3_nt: TGTGCCAGCAGCTTGACAGGACAAAATCAGCCCCAGCATTTT
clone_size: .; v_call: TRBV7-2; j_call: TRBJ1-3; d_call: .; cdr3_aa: CASSPGPAENTIYF; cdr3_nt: TGTGCCAGCAGCCCGGGGCCCGCCGAGAACACCATATATTTT
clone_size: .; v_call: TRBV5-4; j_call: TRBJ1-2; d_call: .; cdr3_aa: CASSAGGYLEGYGYTF; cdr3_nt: TGTGCCAGCAGCGCTGGGGGGTACCTGGAGGGCTATGGCTACACCTTC
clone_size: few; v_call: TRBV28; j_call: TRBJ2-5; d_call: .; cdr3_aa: CASSSPGVGETQYF; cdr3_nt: TGTGCCAGCAGTTCTCCAGGGGTGGGAGAGACCCAGTACTTC
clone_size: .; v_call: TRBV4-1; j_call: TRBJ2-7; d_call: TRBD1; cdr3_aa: CASSYRTGGWEQYF; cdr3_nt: TGCGCCAGCAGCTACAGGACAGGGGGCTGGGAGCAGTACTTC
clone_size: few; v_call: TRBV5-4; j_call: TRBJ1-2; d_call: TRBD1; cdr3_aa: CASSLPTGAYGYTF; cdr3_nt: TGTGCCAGCAGCTTACCTACAGGGGCCTATGGCTACACCTTC
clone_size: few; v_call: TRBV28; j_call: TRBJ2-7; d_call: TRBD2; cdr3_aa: CASSSPTGTSGTYYPYEQYF; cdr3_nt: TGTGCCAGCAGTTCCCCTACCGGGACTAGCGGGACCTATTATCCTTACGAGCAGTACTTC
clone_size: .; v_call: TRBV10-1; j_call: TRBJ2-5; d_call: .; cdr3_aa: CASSKGEGRETQYF; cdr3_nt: TGCGCCAGCAGCAAGGGCGAGGGGCGAGAGACCCAGTACTTC
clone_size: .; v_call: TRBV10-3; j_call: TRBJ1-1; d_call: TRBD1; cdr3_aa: CAISEPGTGGAQPEAFF; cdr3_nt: TGTGCCATCAGTGAGCCCGGGACAGGGGGCGCTCAGCCTGAAGCTTTCTTT
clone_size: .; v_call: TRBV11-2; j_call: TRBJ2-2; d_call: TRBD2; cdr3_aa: CASSLRGAGAITGELFF; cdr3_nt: TGTGCCAGCAGCCTCCGGGGAGCGGGGGCGATCACCGGGGAGCTGTTTTTT
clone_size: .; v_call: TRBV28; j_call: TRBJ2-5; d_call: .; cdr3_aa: CASSWSVSVRETQYF; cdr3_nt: TGTGCCAGCAGTTGGTCGGTATCAGTCAGGGAGACCCAGTACTTC
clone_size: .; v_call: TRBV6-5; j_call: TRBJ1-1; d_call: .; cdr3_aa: CASSWGTEAFF; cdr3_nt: TGTGCCAGCAGTTGGGGGACTGAAGCTTTCTTT
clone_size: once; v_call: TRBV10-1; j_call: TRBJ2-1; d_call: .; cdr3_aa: CASSGASGREQFF; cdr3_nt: TGCGCCAGCAGTGGGGCAAGCGGGCGAGAGCAGTTCTTC